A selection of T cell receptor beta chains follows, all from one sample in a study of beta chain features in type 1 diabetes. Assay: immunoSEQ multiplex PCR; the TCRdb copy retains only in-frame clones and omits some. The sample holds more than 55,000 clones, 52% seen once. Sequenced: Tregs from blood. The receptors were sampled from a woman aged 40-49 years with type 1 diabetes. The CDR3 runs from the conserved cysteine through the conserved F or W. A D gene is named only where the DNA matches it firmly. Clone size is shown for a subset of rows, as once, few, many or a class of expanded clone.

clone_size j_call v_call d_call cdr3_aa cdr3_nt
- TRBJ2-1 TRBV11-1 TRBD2 CASSFQRLAGINEQFF TGTGCCAGCAGCTTCCAGCGACTAGCGGGGATAAATGAGCAGTTCTTC
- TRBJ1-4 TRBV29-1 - CSVAAQVNEKLFF TGCAGCGTTGCGGCACAGGTCAATGAAAAACTGTTTTTT
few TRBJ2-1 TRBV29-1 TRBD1 CSVTGGSYNEQFF TGCAGCGTGACAGGGGGGTCCTACAATGAGCAGTTCTTC
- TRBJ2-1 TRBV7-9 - CASSLEALYNEQFF TGTGCCAGCAGCTTAGAAGCCCTCTACAATGAGCAGTTCTTC
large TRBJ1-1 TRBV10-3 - CAISEPPGWEAFF TGTGCCATCAGTGAGCCCCCGGGTTGGGAAGCTTTCTTT
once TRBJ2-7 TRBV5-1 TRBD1 CASSSTGQGLREQYF TGCGCCAGCAGCTCGACGGGACAGGGGTTACGGGAGCAGTACTTC
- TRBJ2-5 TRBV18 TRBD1 CASSPIQGDQETQYF TGTGCCAGCTCACCTATCCAGGGGGACCAAGAGACCCAGTACTTC
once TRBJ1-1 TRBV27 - CASGRQKNTEAFF TGTGCCAGCGGAAGACAGAAAAACACTGAAGCTTTCTTT
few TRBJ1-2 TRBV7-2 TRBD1 CASSSGQQNYGYTF TGTGCCAGCAGCTCGGGACAGCAAAACTATGGCTACACCTTC
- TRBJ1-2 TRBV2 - CASALTEDYGYTF TGTGCCAGCGCTCTCACAGAAGACTATGGCTACACCTTC
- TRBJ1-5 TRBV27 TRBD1 CASSPTGGGQPQHF TGTGCCAGCAGTCCTACAGGGGGCGGGCAGCCCCAGCATTTT
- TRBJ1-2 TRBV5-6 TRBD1 CASSSTGGTLYGYTF TGTGCCAGCAGCTCTACAGGGGGGACTCTTTATGGCTACACCTTC
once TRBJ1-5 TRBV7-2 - CASSLIGRQPQHF TGTGCCAGCAGCTTAATTGGCCGTCAGCCCCAGCATTTT
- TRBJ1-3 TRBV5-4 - CASSFQASGNTIYF TGTGCCAGCAGCTTCCAGGCCTCTGGAAACACCATATATTTT
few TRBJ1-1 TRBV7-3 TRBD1 CASSLNRGSEAFF TGTGCCAGCAGCTTAAACAGGGGCTCTGAAGCTTTCTTT
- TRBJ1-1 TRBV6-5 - CASSYDRNTEAFF TGTGCCAGCAGTTACGACAGGAACACTGAAGCTTTCTTT
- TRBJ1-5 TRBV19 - CASQWGGDNQPQHF TGTGCCAGTCAATGGGGGGGCGATAATCAGCCCCAGCATTTT
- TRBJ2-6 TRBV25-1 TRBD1 CASSQLGQGRRGANVLTF TGTGCCAGCAGTCAACTAGGACAGGGGCGTCGTGGGGCCAACGTCCTGACTTTC
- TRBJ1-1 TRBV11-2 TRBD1 CASSLIRDSEAFF TGTGCCAGCAGCTTAATTCGGGACAGTGAAGCTTTCTTT
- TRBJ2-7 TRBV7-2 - CASSLGPYHGDYEQYF TGTGCCAGCAGCTTGGGCCCCTACCACGGGGATTACGAGCAGTACTTC
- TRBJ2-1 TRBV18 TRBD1 CASSAIPGQGNNEQFF TGTGCCAGCTCAGCGATACCGGGACAGGGGAACAATGAGCAGTTCTTC
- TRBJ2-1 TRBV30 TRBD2 CAWSGRAYNEQFF TGTGCCTGGAGCGGGAGGGCCTACAATGAGCAGTTCTTC
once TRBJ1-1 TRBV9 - CASSVPPTGDFEAFF TGTGCCAGCAGCGTCCCCCCTACCGGAGATTTTGAAGCTTTCTTT
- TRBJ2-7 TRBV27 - CASSLADYEQYF TGTGCCAGCAGCTTGGCCGACTACGAGCAGTACTTC
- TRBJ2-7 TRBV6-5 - CASTVGSPGYEQYF TGTGCCAGCACCGTCGGGTCCCCCGGTTACGAGCAGTACTTC
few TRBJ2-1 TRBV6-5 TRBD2 CASSPTSGGEFF TGTGCCAGCAGTCCAACTAGCGGGGGGGAGTTCTTC
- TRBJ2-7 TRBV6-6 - CASSLLSSYEQYF TGTGCCAGCAGCCTCTTGAGCTCCTACGAGCAGTACTTC
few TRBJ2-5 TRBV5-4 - CASSLGSGQETQYF TGTGCCAGCAGCTTGGGTTCAGGGCAAGAGACCCAGTACTTC
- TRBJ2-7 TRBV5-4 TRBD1 CASSLDTGGSYEQYF TGTGCCAGCAGCTTGGATACAGGGGGCAGCTACGAGCAGTACTTC
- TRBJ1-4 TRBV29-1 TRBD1 CSVFPGQGHEKLFF TGCAGCGTTTTCCCGGGACAGGGCCATGAAAAACTGTTTTTT
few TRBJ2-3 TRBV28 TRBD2 CASIEAGLAGADTQYF TGTGCCAGCATCGAAGCGGGACTAGCGGGAGCGGATACGCAGTATTTT
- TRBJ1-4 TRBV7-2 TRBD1 CASGVRDRGEKLFF TGTGCCAGCGGGGTTAGGGACAGGGGAGAAAAACTGTTTTTT
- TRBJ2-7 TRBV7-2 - CASSLVGGKGEQYF TGTGCCAGCAGCTTAGTGGGCGGGAAGGGCGAGCAGTACTTC
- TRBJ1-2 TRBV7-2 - CASSSYRAYGYTF TGTGCCAGCAGCTCTTACAGGGCCTATGGCTACACCTTC
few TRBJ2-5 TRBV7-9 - CASSPFGGVAVETQYF TGTGCCAGCTCCCCATTCGGGGGAGTGGCTGTAGAGACCCAGTACTTC
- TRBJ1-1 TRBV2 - CASSRLDTRTEAFF TGTGCCAGCAGTCGTTTGGACACCCGCACTGAAGCTTTCTTT
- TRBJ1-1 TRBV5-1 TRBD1 CASSLGGTGIAEAFF TGCGCCAGCAGCTTGGGGGGGACAGGCATCGCTGAAGCTTTCTTT
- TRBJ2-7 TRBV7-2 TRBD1 CASSFDRDSEQYF TGTGCCAGCAGCTTCGACAGGGACAGCGAGCAGTACTTC
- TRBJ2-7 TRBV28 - CASSSQGKSSYEQYF TGTGCCAGCAGTTCTCAGGGGAAGAGCTCCTACGAGCAGTACTTC
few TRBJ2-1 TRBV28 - CASIPGQTYNEQFF TGTGCCAGCATCCCGGGACAAACCTACAATGAGCAGTTCTTC
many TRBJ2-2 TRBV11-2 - CASSLAGEETGELFF TGTGCCAGCAGCTTAGCGGGAGAGGAAACCGGGGAGCTGTTTTTT